This T cell receptor beta chain was recorded in a study of T cell repertoires in cytomegalovirus infection. Points from the study as a whole: Across the ex vivo response, the dominant clonotypes were HLA-C-restricted CMV-specific TCR beta clonotypes.

This clonotype was counted ten times or more. Its matching antigen is unknown. Trimming removed 5 bases from V and 8 bases from J, with 18 bases in between. The CDR3 covers 14 residues. The V gene's germline CDR1 is SGHTA and CDR2 FQGNSA. TCRdb reprocessed the reads with MiXCR, giving one entry per CDR3 protein. The sample consists of 150,000 to 200,000 distinct CDR3 sequences, about an eighth of them appearing once. The receptor was isolated from a human donor in good health (CMV status not recorded). Some clones in this sample may be carry-over from other donors' samples. Sequencing was performed on PBMCs. This chain connects TRBV7-2 to TRBJ2-5, with unresolved D. The CDR3 spells CASSPDSRHSTQYF. For the CDR3, the DNA is TGTGCCAGCAGCCCAGATTCTCGGCACTCCACCCAGTACTTC.